This TCR beta chain was sequenced for a study of tissue T cells after allogeneic stem cell transplantation. Notes on the study in general: Which tissue TCRs were alloreactive or antigen-specific was not determined. Some clones might be persisting host cells.

Clones were read by immunoSEQ multiplex PCR, and TCRdb kept only the in-frame ones, dropping some. Among under 3,500 clones, around 65% were seen once, and the ten largest hold 22%. Adult allogeneic hematopoietic cell transplant recipients with steroid-refractory graft-versus-host disease were prospectively enrolled for research autopsy. Several lines of graft-versus-host disease therapy were given to all patients, all with gastrointestinal involvement. Remarks on this clone: Its target is unknown.

Deletions cut 1 base from V and 2 bases from J, with 9 bases between. CDR1 LGHDT and CDR2 YNNKEL come from the germline V gene (reference sequence). This CDR3 comprises 15 residues. The chain carries TRBV3-1 (or the pseudogene TRBV3-2) and TRBJ1-5, with a weak D call TRBD1 (6 bases). The starting material was jejunal tissue, obtained at autopsy. This clonotype originated in a male patient over 55 with steroid-refractory graft-versus-host disease after an allogeneic stem cell transplant. The T cells may partly be graft donor cells. Here the CDR3 reads CASSQGQDGNQPQHF. DNA of the CDR3: TGTGCCAGCAGCCAAGGACAGGACGGCAATCAGCCCCAGCATTTT.